This T cell receptor beta chain was recovered during a study of T cell responses to AZD1222 COVID-19 vaccine. The study, taken as a whole, reports: Most donors were white British, females outnumbered males, and clonal diversity was possibly underestimated. There were vaccine-associated CD4 TCRs across spike, dominant at 160-218 and 743-854. Spike-specific TCR breadth and depth went up after people got two AZD1222 doses.

CDR3 length equals 16 residues. Between the trimmed V and J ends, which lost 4 bases and 2 bases, there was a span of 15 bases. CDR1 GTSNPN and CDR2 SVGIG come from the germline V gene (reference sequence). The assay was immunoSEQ multiplex PCR, and TCRdb's table has in-frame clones only and misses some. The sample includes fewer than 120,000 clones, 94% of them seen just once. Points on this clone: Its antigen is unknown.

This receptor was taken from an adult who received the AZD1222 COVID-19 vaccine. J is TRBJ1-6 and V is TRBV30, with D perhaps TRBD1 (6 bases). The sequenced sample was peripheral blood, obtained 28 days after the second AZD1222 dose. This chain's CDR3 is CAWTQGSGAYNSPLHF. The DNA for the CDR3 is TGTGCCTGGACGCAGGGGAGCGGTGCCTATAATTCACCCCTCCACTTT.